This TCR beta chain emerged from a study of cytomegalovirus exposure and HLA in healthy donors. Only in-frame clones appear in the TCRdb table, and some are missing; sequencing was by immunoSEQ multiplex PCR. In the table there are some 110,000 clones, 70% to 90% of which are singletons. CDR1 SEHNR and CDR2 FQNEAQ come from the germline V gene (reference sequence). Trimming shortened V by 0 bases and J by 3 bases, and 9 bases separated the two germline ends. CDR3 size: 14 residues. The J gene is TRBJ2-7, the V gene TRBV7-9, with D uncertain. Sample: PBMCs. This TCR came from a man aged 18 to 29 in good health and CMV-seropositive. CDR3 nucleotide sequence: TGTGCCAGCAGCTTAGCGGGCAACAACTACGAGCAGTACTTC. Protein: CASSLAGNNYEQYF.